This T cell receptor beta chain was sequenced for a study of shared clonotypes between healthy human individuals. TCRdb keeps only in-frame clones here, not all; method: immunoSEQ multiplex PCR. In the table there are roughly 2.4 million clones, 90% to 96% of which are singletons. As regards this clone: This same CDR3 is encoded by further DNA sequences in the sample.

From germline, CDR1 is SGHTA and CDR2 FQGNSA. V gave up 1 base and J gave up 7 bases, with 8 bases separating them. This CDR3 has 12 residues. The rearrangement joins TRBV7-2 to TRBJ2-7; D ambiguous. Sequenced input: naive CD4+ T cells sorted from blood. Subset specified: CD45RA+ positively selected. The clonotype was recovered from a man aged 18-30 years in good health. The CDR3 DNA is TGTGCCAGCAGCTTAGACCACCTAGAGCAGTACTTC. This encodes CASSLDHLEQYF. Using reference TRBV7-2 and TRBJ2-7 for the parts outside the CDR3, the full variable domain is GAGVSQSPSNKVTEKGKDVELRCDPISGHTALYWYRQSLGQGLEFLIYFQGNSAPDKSGLPSDRFSAERTGGSVSTLTIQRTQQEDSAVYLCASSLDHLEQYFGPGTRLTVT.